This T cell receptor beta chain was captured by sequencing in a study of regulatory T cells in long-lasting Graves disease. Time point meaning: newly diagnosed GD, antithyroid drugs for less than 3 months. The TCR library was prepared using RNA isolated from PBMCs. The CDR3 loop spans 14 amino acids. With V trimmed by 8 bases and J by 4 bases, 9 bases remained unmatched. Germline V gives CDR1 MNHNS, CDR2 SASEGT. There are many counts of this clonotype. The antigen is undetermined. Study-level findings and limits: Persistent Graves' patients possessed reduced TCR diversity relative to recently diagnosed ones. Persistent disease favored TRBV28, TRBJ1-2 and TRBJ2-5.

The authors built TCR beta libraries using iRepertoire HTBI primers and Arm-PCR of CDR3 regions. Via MiXCR, TCRdb re-called the multiplex PCR reads, giving one row per CDR3 protein. The sample holds under 300,000 distinct CDR3 sequences; roughly 18% are singletons and the top ten take around 13%. Separately, the same data were catalogued under a study of T cells in Graves' hyperthyroidism and ophthalmopathy. From that second work: Patients were excluded for uncontrolled infection, other autoimmune disease, pregnancy or lactation. Ophthalmopathy and stable hyperthyroidism were told apart by a 13 V-J model.

Sequencing used peripheral blood mononuclear cells (PBMCs), obtained at new diagnosis, from a patient treated with antithyroid drugs. The clonotype was recovered from a woman aged 25 to 39 with Graves disease. The V call is TRBV6-1, the J call TRBJ1-2, with 8 bases that match TRBD1. The CDR3 region has the DNA TGTGCCAGCGGAAATATGGACAGGGTCTATGGCTACACCTTC. It translates to CASGNMDRVYGYTF.